The clone carrying this T cell receptor (beta chain) occurred a few times. The assay was immunoSEQ multiplex PCR, and TCRdb's table has in-frame clones only and misses some. Altogether over 250,000 clones are present, more than 75% being singletons, with the ten largest covering 0.75% to 1%. This sample was included in a study of blood T cell repertoires in COVID-19. Study-level information: The cDNA or gDNA used as material had been derived from T cells, B-cell-depleted T cells, or PBMCs.

Source material: peripheral blood. This receptor was identified in a woman aged 40 to 55 who had recovered from COVID-19.

The CDR3 nucleotides read TGTGCCAGCAGCCCCAGACAGGCGTCTTCACCCCTCCACTTT. This sequence encodes CASSPRQASSPLHF. This chain joins TRBV5-4 and TRBJ1-6, with D tentatively TRBD1 (6 bases). CDR1 SGHNT and CDR2 YYREEE come from the germline V gene (reference sequence). Trimming took 4 bases from V and 9 from J, leaving 14 bases between them. CDR3 size: 14 residues.